This T cell receptor (beta chain) is from a study of CD8+CD57+ T cells in acquired aplastic anemia. CDR3 and TCR beta VDJ profiling relied on a genomic DNA template. TCRdb ran MiXCR on the reads and lists one entry per CDR3 protein. The data hold 120,000 or so distinct CDR3 sequences, with about 40% observed a single time. Germline V CDR1 and CDR2: SGDLS, YYNGEE. The CDR3 totals 12 residues. Patients included in sequencing had previously demonstrated CD8+CD57+ cell expansion by flow cytometry. Acquired aplastic anemia of severe grade affected all patients. Study-level findings and limits: Patients showed no significant difference from controls in CD8+ Simpson's diversity. Patients and controls shared 25 to 35 CD8+ CDR3 sequences, highly expressed in patients.

This clonotype appeared a few times. The antigen is unknown. With a much larger clone just one base away, this may be a read error. Sequenced sample: sorted CD4+, CD8+, or CD8+CD57+ T cells (not recorded which) from PBMCs. This rearrangement joins TRBV9 to TRBJ1-6; D unresolved. The origin of this receptor is a human donor with aplastic anemia. CDR3 in DNA: TGTGCCTGCAGTTCTCAGTATTCACCCCTCCACTTT. Protein: CACSSQYSPLHF. The full variable domain, its missing parts supplied by reference TRBV9 and TRBJ1-6, is DSGVTQTPKHLITATGQRVTLRCSPRSGDLSVYWYQQSLDQGLQFLIQYYNGEERAKGNILERFSAQQFPDLHSELNLSSLELGDSALYFCACSSQYSPLHFGNGTRLTVT.